The clone carrying this T cell receptor beta chain appeared a few times. This entry is derived from a study of control samples from healthy donors and cancer patients. Trimming cost V 2 bases and J 5 bases, with 26 bases left between them. Germline V gene lookup returns CDR1 MNHNS and CDR2 SASEGT. This CDR3 is built from 19 residues. Generated by immunoSEQ multiplex PCR, the TCRdb table keeps only in-frame clones and is missing some. This sample has about 130,000 clones; more than 80% occur once, and the top ten carry around 2.5%. Sequencing input: blood. The sequence derives from a man aged 35 to 55 in good health. The chain carries TRBV6-1 and TRBJ2-3; the D call may be TRBD1 or TRBD2 (5 bases each). CDR3 nucleotides: TGTGCCAGCAGTGAAAGAAGACGGGGCGGACAATATCGGGAAGATACGCAGTATTTT. Protein product: CASSERRRGGQYREDTQYF.